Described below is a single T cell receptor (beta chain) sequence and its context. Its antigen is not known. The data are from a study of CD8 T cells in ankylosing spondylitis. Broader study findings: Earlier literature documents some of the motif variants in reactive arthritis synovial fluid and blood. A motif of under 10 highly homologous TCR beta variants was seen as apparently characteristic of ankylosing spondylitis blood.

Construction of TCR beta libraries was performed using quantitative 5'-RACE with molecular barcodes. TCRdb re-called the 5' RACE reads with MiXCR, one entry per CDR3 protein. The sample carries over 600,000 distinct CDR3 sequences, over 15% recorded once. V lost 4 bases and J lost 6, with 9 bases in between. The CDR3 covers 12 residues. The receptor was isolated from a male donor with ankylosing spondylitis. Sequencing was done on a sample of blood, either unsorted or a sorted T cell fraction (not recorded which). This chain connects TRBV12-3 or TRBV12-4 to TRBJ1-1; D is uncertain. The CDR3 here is CASSSIGPEAFF. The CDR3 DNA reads TGTGCCAGCAGTTCGATAGGACCTGAAGCTTTCTTT.